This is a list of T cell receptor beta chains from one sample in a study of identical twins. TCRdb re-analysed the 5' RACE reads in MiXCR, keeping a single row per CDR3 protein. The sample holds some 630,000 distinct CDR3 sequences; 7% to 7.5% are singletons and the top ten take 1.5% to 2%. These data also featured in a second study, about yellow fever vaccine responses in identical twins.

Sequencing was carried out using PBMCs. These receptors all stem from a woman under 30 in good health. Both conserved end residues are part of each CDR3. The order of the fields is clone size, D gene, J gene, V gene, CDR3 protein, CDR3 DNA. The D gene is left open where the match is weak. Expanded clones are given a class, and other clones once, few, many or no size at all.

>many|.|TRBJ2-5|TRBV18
CASSSFDGYQETQYF
TGTGCCAGCTCATCCTTTGACGGCTACCAAGAGACCCAGTACTTC
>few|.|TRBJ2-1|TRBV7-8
CASSLVREEQFF
TGTGCCAGCAGCTTAGTCCGAGAAGAGCAGTTCTTC
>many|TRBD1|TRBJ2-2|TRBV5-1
CASSSVRQGVSNTGELFF
TGCGCCAGCAGCTCCGTACGCCAGGGGGTTTCTAACACCGGGGAGCTGTTTTTT
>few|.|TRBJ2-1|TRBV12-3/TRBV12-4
CASSPTDGGEQFF
TGTGCCAGCAGTCCCACGGACGGGGGTGAGCAGTTCTTC
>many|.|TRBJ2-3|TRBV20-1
CSARAPVVLRDTQYF
TGCAGTGCTAGAGCCCCAGTGGTCTTAAGGGATACGCAGTATTTT
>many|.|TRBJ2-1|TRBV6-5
CASSSFNEQFF
TGTGCCAGCAGTTCCTTTAATGAGCAGTTCTTC
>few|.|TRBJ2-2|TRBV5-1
CASRSFSADTGELFF
TGCGCCAGCAGAAGCTTTTCAGCGGACACCGGGGAGCTGTTTTTT
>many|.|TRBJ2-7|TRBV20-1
CSASQAFPYEQYF
TGCAGTGCTTCCCAGGCGTTCCCCTACGAGCAGTACTTC
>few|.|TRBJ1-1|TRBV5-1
CASSSGVVYTEAFF
TGCGCCAGCAGCTCAGGGGTGGTTTACACTGAAGCTTTCTTT
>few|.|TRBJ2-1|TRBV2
CASTGGIYNEQFF
TGTGCCAGCACTGGCGGGATCTACAATGAGCAGTTCTTC
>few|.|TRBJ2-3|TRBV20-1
CSVKTARGTDTQYF
TGCAGTGTTAAGACAGCTAGGGGCACAGATACGCAGTATTTT
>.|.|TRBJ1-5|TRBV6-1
CASSLQWPQHF
TGTGCCAGCAGTCTTCAGTGGCCCCAGCATTTT
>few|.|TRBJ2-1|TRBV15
CATSTWETYNEQFF
TGTGCCACCAGCACGTGGGAAACGTACAATGAGCAGTTCTTC
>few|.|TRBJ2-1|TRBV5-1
CASSLAGLDEQFF
TGCGCCAGCAGCCTGGCGGGTCTGGATGAGCAGTTCTTC
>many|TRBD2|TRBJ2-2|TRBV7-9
CASSSVAGNTGELFF
TGTGCCAGCAGCTCAGTAGCGGGAAACACCGGGGAGCTGTTTTTT
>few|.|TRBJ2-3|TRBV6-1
CASRRPSAADTQYF
TGTGCCAGCAGACGACCCAGCGCCGCAGATACGCAGTATTTT
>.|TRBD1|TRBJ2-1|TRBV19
CASSITGGRNEQFF
TGTGCCAGTAGTATAACAGGGGGCCGCAATGAGCAGTTCTTC
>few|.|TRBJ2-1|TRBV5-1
CASSLDPGEQFF
TGCGCCAGCAGCTTGGATCCCGGAGAGCAGTTCTTC
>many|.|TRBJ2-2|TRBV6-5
CASSYTGSGTGELFF
TGTGCCAGCAGTTACACCGGGTCCGGCACCGGGGAGCTGTTTTTT
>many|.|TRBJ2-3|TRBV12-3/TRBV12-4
CASCRGIADTQYF
TGTGCCAGCTGTCGGGGCATAGCAGATACGCAGTATTTT
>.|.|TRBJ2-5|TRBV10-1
CASQDRIEETQYF
TGCGCCAGCCAAGACAGGATAGAAGAGACCCAGTACTTC
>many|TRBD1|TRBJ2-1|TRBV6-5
CASSPRQGVGNEQFF
TGTGCCAGCAGTCCTCGACAGGGGGTCGGGAATGAGCAGTTCTTC
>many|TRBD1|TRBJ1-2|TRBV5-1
CASSLDRASLYGYTF
TGCGCCAGCAGCCTGGACAGGGCGTCCCTCTATGGCTACACCTTC
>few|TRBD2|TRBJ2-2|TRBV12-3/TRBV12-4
CASSGVAGGPGELFF
TGTGCCAGCAGTGGCGTAGCGGGGGGTCCCGGCGAGCTGTTTTTT
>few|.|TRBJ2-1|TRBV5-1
CASRSKVMSHNEQFF
TGCGCCAGCAGAAGTAAGGTAATGAGTCACAATGAGCAGTTCTTC
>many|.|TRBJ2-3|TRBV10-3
CAISESEGPGDTQYF
TGTGCCATCAGTGAGTCTGAGGGGCCGGGGGATACGCAGTATTTT
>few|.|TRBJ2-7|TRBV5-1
CASSLARWGRGGYEQYF
TGCGCCAGCAGCTTGGCCAGGTGGGGGAGAGGGGGGTACGAGCAGTACTTC
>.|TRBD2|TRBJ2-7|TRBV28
CASVRGGRSYEQYF
TGTGCCAGCGTTCGGGGGGGCAGGTCCTACGAGCAGTACTTC
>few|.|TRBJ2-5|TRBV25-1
CASTGRQQETQYF
TGTGCCAGCACGGGACGGCAACAAGAGACCCAGTACTTC